This T cell receptor beta chain was profiled in a study of control samples from healthy donors and cancer patients. V lost 0 bases, J lost 6 bases, and 4 bases stayed unmatched. The germline CDR1 and CDR2 sequences are SGHTA and FQGTGA. There are 16 residues in the CDR3. Only in-frame clones appear in the TCRdb table, and some are missing; sequencing was by immunoSEQ multiplex PCR. The sample includes approximately 93,000 clones, 85% to 90% of them seen just once. This chain joins TRBV7-3 and TRBJ2-3; 12 bases are a match to TRBD2. The sequencing sample was made of PBMCs. This sequence originates from a woman between 50 and 59 years old with colorectal cancer. The CDR3 loop is CASSLTPSGGADTQYF. The DNA of the CDR3 is TGTGCCAGCAGCTTAACTCCTAGCGGGGGGGCCGATACGCAGTATTTT.